The sequence of this T cell receptor (beta chain) was determined in a study of T cells in Graves' hyperthyroidism and ophthalmopathy. Trimming took off 5 bases at V and 2 bases at J, with 13 bases between the two ends. There are 14 residues in the CDR3. The germline gives CDR1 MDHEN, CDR2 SYDVKM. Uncontrolled infection, other autoimmune disease, pregnancy or lactation led to exclusion. Based on clinical symptoms, serum thyroxine and TRAb, thyroid ultrasound and orbital computed tomography, diagnoses were reached. The authors obtained PBMCs from 10 ml of fresh peripheral blood. The TCR beta CDR3 regions underwent amplification using RNA transcripts as the source. Primed by the HTBI set, a first-round RT-PCR was run on the TCR CDR3. TCRdb redid the calling of the multiplex PCR reads with MiXCR, one entry per CDR3 protein. The data contain some 510,000 distinct CDR3 sequences, around 21% of them singletons.

This clonotype has a count of ten or more. Its matching antigen is unknown. Study-wide points: In the blood, most expanded thyroid clonotypes above 0.001 appeared as well.

The receptor was derived from a man younger than 35 with Graves' hyperthyroidism. Sequencing was done on a sample of blood. The chain carries TRBV28 and TRBJ2-7; D not resolved. The CDR3 here is CASSAPEAPYEQYF. The CDR3 bases are TGTGCCAGCAGTGCCCCTGAAGCGCCCTACGAGCAGTACTTC.